This TCR beta chain was observed in a study of CD4 T cells in relation to SARS-CoV-2 and coronaviruses. Of note for this clone: No antigen is known for it.

Unexposed donor CD4+ T cells date from about 2010-2019, before the COVID-19 pandemic. After about 10 days of culture, CD4+ T cells were isolated. Some clones are missing from TCRdb's copy, which holds only in-frame ones; the method was immunoSEQ multiplex PCR. In the table there are under 30,000 clones, roughly 78% of which are singletons. The CDR3 totals 13 residues. Germline CDR1 reads MNHEY; CDR2 reads SMNVEV (reference sequence). Trimming took off 3 bases at V and 4 bases at J, with 9 bases between the two ends. This chain connects TRBV27 to TRBJ1-1, with D perhaps matching TRBD1 (6 bases). The sequence was collected from a human donor in good health. Input material: CD4+ T cells from PBMCs, cultured in vitro. CDR3: CASSFRGGTEAFF. CDR3 bases: TGTGCCAGCAGTTTCAGGGGCGGCACTGAAGCTTTCTTT.